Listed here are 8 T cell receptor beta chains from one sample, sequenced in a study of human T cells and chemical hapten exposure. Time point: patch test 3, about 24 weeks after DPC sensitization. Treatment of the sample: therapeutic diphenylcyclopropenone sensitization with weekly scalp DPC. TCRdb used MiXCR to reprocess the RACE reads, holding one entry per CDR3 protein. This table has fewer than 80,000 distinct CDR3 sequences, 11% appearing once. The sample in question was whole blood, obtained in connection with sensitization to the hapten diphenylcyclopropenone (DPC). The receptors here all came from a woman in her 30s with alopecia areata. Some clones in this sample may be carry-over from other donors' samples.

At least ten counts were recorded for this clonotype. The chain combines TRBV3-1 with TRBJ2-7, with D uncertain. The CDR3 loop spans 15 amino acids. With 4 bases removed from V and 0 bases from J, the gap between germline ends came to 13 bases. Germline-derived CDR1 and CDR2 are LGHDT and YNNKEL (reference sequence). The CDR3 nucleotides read TGTGCCAGCAGCCGCAGCACCCGTGACTCCTACGAGCAGTACTTC. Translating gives CASSRSTRDSYEQYF.

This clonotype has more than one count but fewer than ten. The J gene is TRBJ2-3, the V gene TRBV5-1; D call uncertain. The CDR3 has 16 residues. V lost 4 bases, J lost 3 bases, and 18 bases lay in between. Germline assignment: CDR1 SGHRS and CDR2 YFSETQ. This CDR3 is CASSPAVEYSTDTQYF. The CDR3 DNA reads TGCGCCAGCAGCCCGGCCGTGGAGTATTCTACAGATACGCAGTATTTT.

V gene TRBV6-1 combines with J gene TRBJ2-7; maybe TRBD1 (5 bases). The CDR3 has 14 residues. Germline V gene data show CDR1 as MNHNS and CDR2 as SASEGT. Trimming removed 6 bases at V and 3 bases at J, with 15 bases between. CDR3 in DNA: TGTGCCAGCAGGAGCCCGAATCAGGGCTACGAGCAGTACTTC. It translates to CASRSPNQGYEQYF.

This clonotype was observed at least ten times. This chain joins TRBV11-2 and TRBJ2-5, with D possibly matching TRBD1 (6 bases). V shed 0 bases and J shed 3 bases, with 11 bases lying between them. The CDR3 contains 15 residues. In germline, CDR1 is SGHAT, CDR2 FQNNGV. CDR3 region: CASSLEGGREETQYF. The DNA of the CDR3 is TGTGCCAGCAGCTTAGAAGGGGGAAGGGAAGAGACCCAGTACTTC.

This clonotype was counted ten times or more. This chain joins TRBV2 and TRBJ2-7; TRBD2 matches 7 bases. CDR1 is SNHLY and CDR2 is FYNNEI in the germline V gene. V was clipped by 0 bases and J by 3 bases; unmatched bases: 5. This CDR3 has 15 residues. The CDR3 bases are TGTGCCAGCAGTGAAGCGCGCCTAGCGGACTACGAGCAGTACTTC. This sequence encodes CASSEARLADYEQYF. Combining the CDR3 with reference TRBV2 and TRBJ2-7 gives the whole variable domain EPEVTQTPSHQVTQMGQEVILRCVPISNHLYFYWYRQILGQKVEFLVSFYNNEISEKSEIFDDQFSVERPDGSNFTLKIRSTKLEDSAMYFCASSEARLADYEQYFGPGTRLTVT.

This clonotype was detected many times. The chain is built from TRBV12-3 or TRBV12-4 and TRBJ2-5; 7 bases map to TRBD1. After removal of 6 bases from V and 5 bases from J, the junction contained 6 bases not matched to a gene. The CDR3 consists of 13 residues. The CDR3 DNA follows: TGTGCCAGCAGAGACAGGGCAAGTGAGACCCAGTACTTC. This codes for CASRDRASETQYF.

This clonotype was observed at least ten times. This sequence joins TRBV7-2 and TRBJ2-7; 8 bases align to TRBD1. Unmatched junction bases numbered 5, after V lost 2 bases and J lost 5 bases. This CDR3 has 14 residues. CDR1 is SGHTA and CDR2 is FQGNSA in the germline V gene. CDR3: CASSLWQGADEQYF. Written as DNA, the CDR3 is TGTGCCAGCAGCTTATGGCAGGGGGCGGACGAGCAGTACTTC.

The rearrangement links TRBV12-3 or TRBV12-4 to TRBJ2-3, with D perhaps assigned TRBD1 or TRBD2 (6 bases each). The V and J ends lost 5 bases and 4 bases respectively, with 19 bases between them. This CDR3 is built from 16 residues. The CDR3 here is CASSPEGGRNADTQYF. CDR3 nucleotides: TGTGCCAGCAGTCCCGAGGGGGGCCGCAATGCAGATACGCAGTATTTT.